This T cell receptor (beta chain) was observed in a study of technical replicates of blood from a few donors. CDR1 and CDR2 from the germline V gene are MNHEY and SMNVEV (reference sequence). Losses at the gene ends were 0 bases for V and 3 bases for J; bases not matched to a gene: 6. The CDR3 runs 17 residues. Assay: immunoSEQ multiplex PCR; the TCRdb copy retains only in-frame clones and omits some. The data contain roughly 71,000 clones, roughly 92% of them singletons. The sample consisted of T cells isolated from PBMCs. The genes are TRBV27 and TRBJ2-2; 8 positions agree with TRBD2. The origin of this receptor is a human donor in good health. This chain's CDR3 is CASSLSSLADYTGELFF. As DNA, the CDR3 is TGTGCCAGCAGTTTATCGTCACTAGCGGACTACACCGGGGAGCTGTTTTTT.